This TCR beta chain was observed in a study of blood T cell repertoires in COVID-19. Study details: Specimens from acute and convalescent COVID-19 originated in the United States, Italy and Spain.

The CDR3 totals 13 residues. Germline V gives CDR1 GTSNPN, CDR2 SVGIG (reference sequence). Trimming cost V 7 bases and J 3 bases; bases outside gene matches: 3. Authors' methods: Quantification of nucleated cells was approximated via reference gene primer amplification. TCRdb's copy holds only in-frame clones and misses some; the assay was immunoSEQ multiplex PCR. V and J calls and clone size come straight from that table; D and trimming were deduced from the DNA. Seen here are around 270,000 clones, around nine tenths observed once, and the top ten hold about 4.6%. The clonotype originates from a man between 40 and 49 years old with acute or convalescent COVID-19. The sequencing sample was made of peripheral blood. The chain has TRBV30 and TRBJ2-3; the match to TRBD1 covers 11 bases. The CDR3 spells CAFGQGATDTQYF. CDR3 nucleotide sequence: TGTGCCTTTGGACAGGGGGCTACAGATACGCAGTATTTT. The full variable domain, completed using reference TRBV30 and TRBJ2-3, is SQTIHQWPATLVQPVGSPLSLECTVEGTSNPNLYWYRQAAGRGLQLLFYSVGIGQISSEVPQNLSASRPQDRQFILSSKKLLLSDSGFYLCAFGQGATDTQYFGPGTRLTVL.